Given below is one T cell receptor (beta chain) in context. The data were taken from a study of CD8 T cells in Susac syndrome. Sequencing of TCR beta was carried out in blood CD8+ and CD4+ T cells. Negative magnetic isolation gave CD8+ and CD4+ cells; FACS enriched CD8+ TEMRA. Germline CDR1 and CDR2: DFQATT and SNEGSKA (reference sequence). V was cut by 6 bases and J by 0 bases, with 11 bases left in between. The CDR3 is 14 amino acids. A quantity of about 0.5 to 1 ug RNA underwent reverse transcription using random hexamers. Coverage of TCR beta CDR3 amplification by immunoSEQ multiplex PCR extended to 54 Vbeta and 13 Jbeta. In TCRdb, the immunoSEQ multiplex PCR reads were re-called with MiXCR into one record per CDR3 protein. Here the sample spans under 200,000 distinct CDR3 sequences, approximately 96% being singletons.

The sequenced sample was CD4+ T cells from PBMCs. This receptor was obtained from a human donor in good health. V and J are TRBV20-1 and TRBJ2-2; D is uncertain. The DNA of the CDR3 is TGCAGTGCCTCTAGTCCCTCGAACACCGGGGAGCTGTTTTTT. It translates to CSASSPSNTGELFF.